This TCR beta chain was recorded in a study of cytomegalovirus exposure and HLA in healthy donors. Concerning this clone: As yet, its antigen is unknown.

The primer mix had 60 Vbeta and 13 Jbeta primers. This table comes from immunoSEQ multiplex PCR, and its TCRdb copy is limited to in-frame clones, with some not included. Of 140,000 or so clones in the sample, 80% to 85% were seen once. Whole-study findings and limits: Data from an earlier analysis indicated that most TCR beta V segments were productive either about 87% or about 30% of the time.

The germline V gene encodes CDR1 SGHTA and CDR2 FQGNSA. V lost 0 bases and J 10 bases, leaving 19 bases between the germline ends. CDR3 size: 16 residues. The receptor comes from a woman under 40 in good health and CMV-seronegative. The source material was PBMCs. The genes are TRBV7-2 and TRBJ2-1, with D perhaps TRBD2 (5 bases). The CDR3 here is CASSLAGLLLYGEQFF. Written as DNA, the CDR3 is TGTGCCAGCAGCTTAGCCGGACTGCTCCTCTACGGGGAGCAGTTCTTC.